This TCR beta chain derives from a study of human T cells and chemical hapten exposure. Time point in this sample: patch test 2, 6 weeks after DPC sensitization. Treatment given: therapeutic diphenylcyclopropenone sensitization with weekly scalp DPC. This clonotype was seen more than once but under ten times. A single record per CDR3 protein comes from TCRdb applying MiXCR to the RACE reads. This sample has about 70,000 distinct CDR3 sequences, with approximately 9% found just once. The sequence derives from a woman between 45 and 65 years old with alopecia areata. Some clones in this sample may be carry-over from other donors' samples. The input for sequencing was whole blood, taken in connection with sensitization to the hapten diphenylcyclopropenone (DPC).

The CDR3 DNA reads as TGTGCCAGCAGCAAAAGGCTGGACAGCAGGCAAGAGACCCAGTACTTC. Protein sequence: CASSKRLDSRQETQYF. The chain carries TRBV21-1 and TRBJ2-5; TRBD1 is the table's D call and was not checked against the DNA. TRBV21-1 counts as a pseudogene. The CDR3 totals 16 residues.